This T cell receptor beta chain appears in the sequencing data of a study of blood T cells in healthy people across ages. At least ten counts were recorded for this clonotype. CDR3 length: 11 amino acids. Looked up from germline, CDR1 is MDHEN and CDR2 is SYDVKM. The ends were cut back, 1 base at V and 7 bases at J, with 5 bases in the middle. Primers used in a second PCR of about 6 to 11 cycles were a sample-barcoded 5' primer and a J-beta primer mix. TCRdb itself ran the 5' RACE reads through MiXCR, one entry per CDR3 protein. Found here are some 760,000 distinct CDR3 sequences, around 25% of them singletons; the top ten hold more than 3%. The same specimen was also included in a second study, on T cells of mothers and their children.

Sequenced input: blood. V is TRBV28 and J is TRBJ2-7; unclear D gene. This receptor was obtained from a boy younger than 18 in good health. The CDR3 DNA is TGTGCCAGCAGTTTATCGAGGGAGCAGTACTTC. Its translation is CASSLSREQYF.